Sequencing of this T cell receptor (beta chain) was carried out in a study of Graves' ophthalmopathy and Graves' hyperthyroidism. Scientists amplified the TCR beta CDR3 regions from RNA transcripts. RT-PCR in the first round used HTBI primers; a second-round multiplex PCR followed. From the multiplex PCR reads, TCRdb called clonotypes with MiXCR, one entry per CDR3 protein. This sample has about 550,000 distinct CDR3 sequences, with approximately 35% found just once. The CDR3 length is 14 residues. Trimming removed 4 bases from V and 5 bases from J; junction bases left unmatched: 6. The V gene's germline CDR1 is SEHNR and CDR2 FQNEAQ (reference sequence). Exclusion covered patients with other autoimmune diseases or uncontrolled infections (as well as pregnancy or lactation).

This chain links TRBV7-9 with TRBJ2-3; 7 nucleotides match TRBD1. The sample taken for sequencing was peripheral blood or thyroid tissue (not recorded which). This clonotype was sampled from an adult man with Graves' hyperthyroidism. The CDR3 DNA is TGTGCCAGCAGCTATTACCCAGGGGGAGATACGCAGTATTTT. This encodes CASSYYPGGDTQYF.